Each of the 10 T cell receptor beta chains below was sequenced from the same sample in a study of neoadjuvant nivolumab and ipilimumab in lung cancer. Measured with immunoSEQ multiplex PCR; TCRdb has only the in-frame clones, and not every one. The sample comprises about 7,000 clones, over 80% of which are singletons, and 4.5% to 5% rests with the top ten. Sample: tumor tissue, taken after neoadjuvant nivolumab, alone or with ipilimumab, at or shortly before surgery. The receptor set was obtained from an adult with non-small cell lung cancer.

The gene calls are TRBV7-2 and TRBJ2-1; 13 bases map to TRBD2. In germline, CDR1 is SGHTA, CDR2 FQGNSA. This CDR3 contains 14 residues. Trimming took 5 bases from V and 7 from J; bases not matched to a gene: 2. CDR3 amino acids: CASSRLAGGNEQFF. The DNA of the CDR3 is TGTGCCAGCAGCCGACTAGCGGGGGGTAATGAGCAGTTCTTC.

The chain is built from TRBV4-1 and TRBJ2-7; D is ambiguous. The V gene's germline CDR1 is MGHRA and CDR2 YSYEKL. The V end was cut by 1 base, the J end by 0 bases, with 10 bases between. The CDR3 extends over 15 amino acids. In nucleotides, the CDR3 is TGCGCCAGCAGCCAAGGGCCCGCTAGCTCCTACGAGCAGTACTTC. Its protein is CASSQGPASSYEQYF.

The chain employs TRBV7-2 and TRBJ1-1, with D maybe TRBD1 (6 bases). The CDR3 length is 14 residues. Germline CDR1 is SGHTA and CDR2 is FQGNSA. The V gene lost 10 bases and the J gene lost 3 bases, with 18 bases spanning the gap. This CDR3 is CATSTRRQDTEAFF. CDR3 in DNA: TGTGCCACCTCAACGCGGAGACAGGACACTGAAGCTTTCTTT.

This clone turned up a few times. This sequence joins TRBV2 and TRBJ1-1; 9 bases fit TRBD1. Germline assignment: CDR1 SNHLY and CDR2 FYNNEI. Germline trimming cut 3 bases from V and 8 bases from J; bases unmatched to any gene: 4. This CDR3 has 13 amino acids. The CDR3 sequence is CASSEDRGGEAFF. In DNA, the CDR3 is TGTGCCAGCAGTGAGGACAGGGGTGGAGAAGCTTTCTTT. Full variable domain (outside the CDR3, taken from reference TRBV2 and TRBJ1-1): EPEVTQTPSHQVTQMGQEVILRCVPISNHLYFYWYRQILGQKVEFLVSFYNNEISEKSEIFDDQFSVERPDGSNFTLKIRSTKLEDSAMYFCASSEDRGGEAFFGQGTRLTVV.

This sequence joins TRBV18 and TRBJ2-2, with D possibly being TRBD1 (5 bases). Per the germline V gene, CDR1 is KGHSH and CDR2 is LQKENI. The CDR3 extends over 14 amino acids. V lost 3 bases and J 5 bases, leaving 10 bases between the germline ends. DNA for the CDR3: TGTGCCAGCTCACCGGTGGGGCGGACCGGGGAGCTGTTTTTT. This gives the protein CASSPVGRTGELFF. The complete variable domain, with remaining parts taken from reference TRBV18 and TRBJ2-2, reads NAGVMQNPRHLVRRRGQEARLRCSPMKGHSHVYWYRQLPEEGLKFMVYLQKENIIDESGMPKERFSAEFPKEGPSILRIQQVVRGDSAAYFCASSPVGRTGELFFGEGSRLTVL.

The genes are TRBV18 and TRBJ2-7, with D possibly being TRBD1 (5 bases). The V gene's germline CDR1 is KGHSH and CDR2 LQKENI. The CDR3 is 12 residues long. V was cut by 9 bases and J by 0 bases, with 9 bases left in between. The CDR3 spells CASQQDSYEQYF. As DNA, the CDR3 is TGTGCCAGTCAACAGGACTCCTACGAGCAGTACTTC.

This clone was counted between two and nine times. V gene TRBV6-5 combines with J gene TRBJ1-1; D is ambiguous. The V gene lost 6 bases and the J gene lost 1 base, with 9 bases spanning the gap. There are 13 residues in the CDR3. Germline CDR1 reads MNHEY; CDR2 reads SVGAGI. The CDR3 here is CASSMDGNTEAFF. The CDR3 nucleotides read TGTGCCAGCAGCATGGACGGGAACACTGAAGCTTTCTTT.

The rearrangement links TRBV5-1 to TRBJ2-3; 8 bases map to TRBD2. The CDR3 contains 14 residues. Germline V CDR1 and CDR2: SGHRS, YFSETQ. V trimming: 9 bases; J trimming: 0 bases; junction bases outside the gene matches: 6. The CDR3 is CATTTSASTDTQYF. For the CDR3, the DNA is TGCGCCACCACGACTAGCGCTAGCACAGATACGCAGTATTTT.

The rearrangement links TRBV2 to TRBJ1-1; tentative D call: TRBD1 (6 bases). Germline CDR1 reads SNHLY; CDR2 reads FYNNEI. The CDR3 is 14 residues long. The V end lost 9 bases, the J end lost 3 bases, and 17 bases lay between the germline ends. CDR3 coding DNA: TGTGCCAGGAGGGGGAAAAGGTTGGACACTGAAGCTTTCTTT. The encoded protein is CARRGKRLDTEAFF.

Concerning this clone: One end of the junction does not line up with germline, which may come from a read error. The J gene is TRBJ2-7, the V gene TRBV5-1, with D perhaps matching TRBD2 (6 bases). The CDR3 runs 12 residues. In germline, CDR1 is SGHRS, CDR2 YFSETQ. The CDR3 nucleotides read TGCGCCAGCAGCTTGGCCGGAGGGTTTGCAAACTTC. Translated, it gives CASSLAGGFANF.